The 12 T cell receptor beta chains given below trace back to one sample, sequenced in a study of patients and donors after allogeneic stem cell transplantation (dated by TCRdb to between 2020 and 2021). Library creation used RT-PCR. Sequencing relied on a NextSeq 550. TCRdb itself trimmed the public reads at Q25 with fastp, ran MiXCR and retained productive beta chains. Every CDR3 protein is listed once, alongside the most common genes and DNA of its rows. The sample has around 170,000 distinct CDR3 sequences on record, about 24% of them singletons. In total, the top ten clones hold approximately 26% of the sample. The specimen was blood, either unsorted or a sorted T cell fraction (not recorded which). The receptors derive from a human donor who was either an allogeneic HSCT recipient or a stem cell or donor lymphocyte infusion donor (not recorded which). It is not recorded whose cells these are; they may come from a transplant donor.

The rearrangement uses TRBV4-2 and TRBJ1-2, with 9 bases lining up with TRBD1. Per germline, CDR1 LGHNA and CDR2 YNFKEQ. V was clipped by 5 bases and J by 7 bases; unmatched bases: 8. This CDR3 contains 14 residues. DNA for the CDR3: TGTGCCAGCAGCACCTACAGGGGGCTGGGTGGCTACACCTTC. It translates to CASSTYRGLGGYTF.

This sequence joins TRBV5-1 and TRBJ1-4; D is ambiguous. The CDR3 has 10 residues. Trimming shortened V by 6 bases and J by 7 bases, and 4 bases separated the two germline ends. In germline, CDR1 is SGHRS, CDR2 YFSETQ. The DNA of the CDR3 is TGCGCCAGCAAGGGTGAAAAACTGTTTTTT. Protein: CASKGEKLFF.

The gene calls are TRBV27 and TRBJ2-1; D perhaps matches TRBD2 (5 bases). Trimming cost V 3 bases and J 7 bases, with 10 bases left between them. Per the germline V gene, CDR1 is MNHEY and CDR2 is SMNVEV (reference sequence). This CDR3 comprises 13 residues. The CDR3 sequence: CASSFRDWNEQFF. DNA of the CDR3: TGTGCCAGCAGTTTCCGGGATTGGAATGAGCAGTTCTTC.

The chain is built from TRBV5-5 and TRBJ2-1; 7 nucleotides match TRBD1. With V trimmed by 0 bases and J by 3 bases, 12 bases remained unmatched. The CDR3 covers 18 residues. The germline CDR1 and CDR2 sequences are SGHKS and YYEKEE (reference sequence). As DNA, the CDR3 is TGTGCCAGCAGCTTGGCCGCGCACGACAGGGCAAACTACAATGAGCAGTTCTTC. The encoded protein is CASSLAAHDRANYNEQFF.

This clonotype showed up many times. The genes are TRBV9 and TRBJ1-1; D gene ambiguous. Germline CDR1 reads SGDLS; CDR2 reads YYNGEE. The CDR3 covers 14 residues. Trimming pared 0 bases from V and 0 bases from J, leaving 6 bases between. CDR3 DNA sequence: TGTGCCAGCAGCGTAGGTCCATTGAACACTGAAGCTTTCTTT. Amino acids: CASSVGPLNTEAFF.

In its sample, this clonotype was seen a few times. This chain links TRBV4-1 with TRBJ1-5; D remains ambiguous. Germline lookup yields CDR1 MGHRA and CDR2 YSYEKL. Trimming left V 0 bases short and J 1 base short, with 4 bases between. CDR3 length: 14 residues. DNA for the CDR3: TGCGCCAGCAGCCAAGATATGAGCAATCAGCCCCAGCATTTT. Protein: CASSQDMSNQPQHF.

The table lists this clonotype with a count of one. The chain uses TRBV5-1 and TRBJ2-5, with D perhaps assigned TRBD1 or TRBD2 (6 bases each). CDR1 and CDR2 from the germline V gene are SGHRS and YFSETQ. The CDR3 is 15 amino acids. Trimming left V 2 bases short and J 0 bases short, with 11 bases between. The chain's CDR3 is CASSFGGLYQETQYF. The DNA of the CDR3 is TGCGCCAGCAGCTTCGGGGGCCTATACCAAGAGACCCAGTACTTC.

The chain combines TRBV12-3 or TRBV12-4 with TRBJ2-7; TRBD1 might be the D (6 bases). This CDR3 has 14 amino acids. Trimming pared 2 bases from V and 3 bases from J, leaving 11 bases between. The CDR3 sequence: CASSLRGQFYEQYF. The DNA for the CDR3 is TGTGCCAGCAGTTTACGGGGACAATTCTACGAGCAGTACTTC.

This clonotype turned up a few times. The rearrangement uses TRBV12-3 or TRBV12-4 and TRBJ1-4; D perhaps matches TRBD1 (5 bases). The CDR3 totals 17 residues. V lost 3 bases, J lost 1 base, and 15 bases lay in between. CDR3: CASSLGGKTKTNEKLFF. The DNA of the CDR3 is TGTGCCAGCAGTTTGGGGGGAAAGACCAAAACTAATGAAAAACTGTTTTTT.

This clonotype was seen more than once but under ten times. The chain combines TRBV20-1 with TRBJ2-1; tentatively, D is TRBD1 or TRBD2 (5 bases each). CDR3 length: 14 residues. V gave up 3 bases and J gave up 0 bases, with 9 bases separating them. Germline V lookup: CDR1 DFQATT, CDR2 SNEGSKA (reference sequence). In nucleotides, the CDR3 is TGCAGTGCTAGCAGGGCGGGCTCCTACAATGAGCAGTTCTTC. Translation: CSASRAGSYNEQFF.

The J gene is TRBJ2-2, the V gene TRBV7-3, with 11 positions matching TRBD2. Losses at the gene ends were 5 bases for V and 1 base for J; bases not matched to a gene: 9. Germline V gene lookup returns CDR1 SGHTA and CDR2 FQGTGA. CDR3 size: 18 residues. The CDR3 spells CASSPQLAGERNTGELFF. CDR3 bases: TGTGCCAGCAGCCCCCAACTAGCGGGGGAAAGGAACACCGGGGAGCTGTTTTTT.

V usage is TRBV10-3 and J usage is TRBJ1-1; D is undetermined. Trimming removed 3 bases from V and 0 bases from J, with 8 bases in between. CDR3 size: 14 residues. CDR1 and CDR2 from the germline V gene are ENHRY and SYGVKD. CDR3 bases: TGTGCCATCAGTGACAAAGGTATGAACACTGAAGCTTTCTTT. It is translated as CAISDKGMNTEAFF.